The entry that follows covers one TCR beta chain sequence. This sample was included in a study of T cell responses to AZD1222 COVID-19 vaccine. Across the study: Recipients boosted at about 4 weeks or about 12 weeks are pooled.

Germline V lookup: CDR1 LNHDA, CDR2 SQIVND (reference sequence). With V trimmed by 4 bases and J by 9 bases, 5 bases remained unmatched. CDR3 length: 14 residues. Measured with immunoSEQ multiplex PCR; TCRdb has only the in-frame clones, and not every one. This sample yields fewer than 110,000 clones, of which 90% are seen a single time; about 5% belongs to the top ten. This clonotype was sampled from an adult in good health. V usage is TRBV19 and J usage is TRBJ1-6, with 8 nucleotides matching TRBD1. The sample here was peripheral blood, taken on day 0 of AZD1222 vaccination. The CDR3 here is CASSTGGLFSPLHF. The CDR3 DNA follows: TGTGCCAGTAGTACAGGGGGCCTTTTTTCACCCCTCCACTTT.